Below are 28 T cell receptor beta chains sequenced from a single sample in a study of T cell repertoires in cytomegalovirus infection (dated by TCRdb to about 2019). Read against the paper, the sample's treatment or condition label means: in vitro stimulation with specific CMV peptide epitopes to enrich CMV-specific T cells. The instrument given in TCRdb is Illumina HiSeq 1500. The public reads were reprocessed in TCRdb via fastp at Q25 and MiXCR, keeping in-frame beta chains. Records with the same CDR3 protein are collapsed into one entry carrying the most frequent genes and DNA. The sample includes around 900,000 distinct CDR3 sequences, with more than 25% observed a single time. The ten largest clones add up to about an eighth of the sample. The antigens for these receptors are not known. The sequencing used cultured CD8+ T cells from PBMCs, collected from culture after CMV antigen stimulation. The receptor set was obtained from a human donor in good health (CMV status not recorded). Some clones in this sample may be carry-over from other donors' samples.

This CDR3 reads CASSEWDKVTDTQYF. CDR3 in DNA: TGTGCCAGCAGCGAGTGGGACAAAGTCACAGATACGCAGTATTTT. J is TRBJ2-3 and V is TRBV9, with D maybe TRBD1 (6 bases). CDR1 and CDR2 (germline): SGDLS, YYNGEE. This CDR3 has 15 residues. The V end was cut by 3 bases, the J end by 2 bases, with 13 bases between.

V usage is TRBV6-4 and J usage is TRBJ2-5; no clear D. The V end lost 3 bases, the J end lost 4 bases, and 12 bases lay between the germline ends. The CDR3 spans 14 residues. Looked up from germline, CDR1 is MRHNA and CDR2 is SNTAGT. As DNA, the CDR3 is TGTGCCAGCAGTGAAATTCTCGGCGGAGAGACCCAGTACTTC. Translated: CASSEILGGETQYF.

The chain joins TRBV6-1 to TRBJ2-7, with D perhaps TRBD1 (5 bases). CDR1 and CDR2 from the germline V gene are MNHNS and SASEGT. The CDR3 totals 17 residues. V gave up 5 bases and J gave up 4 bases, with 24 bases separating them. The CDR3 nucleotides read TGTGCCAGCAGTCTCCGGACACCATGGAAGGGCCAATACGAGCAGTACTTC. Protein: CASSLRTPWKGQYEQYF.

This chain connects TRBV27 to TRBJ2-3, with TRBD1 identical over 8 bases. The trim removed 5 bases at V and 3 bases at J, leaving 10 bases unmatched. This CDR3 comprises 16 residues. The V gene's germline CDR1 is MNHEY and CDR2 SMNVEV (reference sequence). The CDR3 here is CASSPRQGTFTDTQYF. The CDR3 coding sequence is TGTGCCAGCAGTCCACGACAGGGGACATTTACAGATACGCAGTATTTT.

The V gene is TRBV27, the J gene TRBJ1-5; no definite D call. Germline lookup yields CDR1 MNHEY and CDR2 SMNVEV (reference sequence). This CDR3 contains 14 residues. Between the trimmed V and J ends, which lost 3 bases and 3 bases, there was a span of 9 bases. CDR3 sequence: CASSFGQHNQPQHF. The CDR3 nucleotides are TGTGCCAGCAGTTTTGGGCAGCACAATCAGCCCCAGCATTTT.

Regarding this clonotype: A read error may explain this, as a much larger clone is one base away. The chain employs TRBV7-2 and TRBJ2-1; D could derive from TRBD1 or TRBD2 (5 bases each). From germline, CDR1 is SGHTA and CDR2 FQGNSA. The CDR3 is 14 residues long. Deletions cut 5 bases from V and 10 bases from J, with 18 bases between. CDR3 residues: CASSPYGDEGEQFF. The CDR3, as DNA: TGTGCCAGCAGCCCATATGGGGACGAAGGGGAGCAGTTCTTC. The full variable domain, rest sourced from reference TRBV7-2 and TRBJ2-1, is GAGVSQSPSNKVTEKGKDVELRCDPISGHTALYWYRQSLGQGLEFLIYFQGNSAPDKSGLPSDRFSAERTGGSVSTLTIQRTQQEDSAVYLCASSPYGDEGEQFFGPGTRLTVL.

The rearrangement uses TRBV2 and TRBJ1-6; D unclear. The CDR3 loop spans 14 amino acids. Per germline, CDR1 SNHLY and CDR2 FYNNEI. Trimming stripped 4 bases from V and 0 bases from J, with 4 bases between. The CDR3 nucleotides are TGTGCCAGCAGTGTGAGCTCCTATAATTCACCCCTCCACTTT. Amino acid sequence: CASSVSSYNSPLHF. The full variable domain, its missing parts supplied by reference TRBV2 and TRBJ1-6, is EPEVTQTPSHQVTQMGQEVILRCVPISNHLYFYWYRQILGQKVEFLVSFYNNEISEKSEIFDDQFSVERPDGSNFTLKIRSTKLEDSAMYFCASSVSSYNSPLHFGNGTRLTVT.

This clonotype was observed a handful of times. The chain carries TRBV6-4 and TRBJ1-2; tentative D call: TRBD1 (6 bases). V lost 2 bases and J lost 8, with 15 bases in between. The germline V gene encodes CDR1 MRHNA and CDR2 SNTAGT. The CDR3 length is 14 residues. This chain's CDR3 is CASSDPPWDKGYTF. The CDR3 nucleotides read TGTGCCAGCAGTGACCCACCCTGGGACAAAGGCTACACCTTC.

About this clonotype: A much larger clone is a single base away; this may be a read error. The chain employs TRBV7-6 and TRBJ2-7; the D gene is possibly TRBD2 (6 bases). The CDR3 is 15 residues long. Germline V CDR1 and CDR2: SGHVS, FNYEAQ. The DNA for the CDR3 is TGTGCCAGCAACTTAGTCGGGGGAGGACACTACGAGCAGTACTTC. Encoded protein: CASNLVGGGHYEQYF.

This clonotype was picked up a small number of times. The chain recombines TRBV7-9 with TRBJ2-1, with 11 bases fitting TRBD1. This CDR3 spans 15 amino acids. Trimming cost V 5 bases and J 10 bases; bases outside gene matches: 10. Germline V gene lookup returns CDR1 SEHNR and CDR2 FQNEAQ (reference sequence). DNA for the CDR3: TGTGCCAGCAGCGAGGACAGGGGGCTACTAACAGAGCAGTTCTTC. It specifies CASSEDRGLLTEQFF.

This clonotype has more than one count but fewer than ten. The chain links TRBV6-1 to TRBJ2-1; 8 bases line up with TRBD2. The J segment lost 8 bases and the V segment lost 5 bases, leaving 11 bases of the junction unmatched. Germline V gene data show CDR1 as MNHNS and CDR2 as SASEGT. The CDR3 spans 15 residues. CDR3 in amino acids: CASSLTGGGLDEQFF. CDR3 DNA sequence: TGTGCCAGCAGTCTTACTGGCGGGGGGCTGGATGAGCAGTTCTTC.

This clonotype was recorded at least ten times. The chain recombines TRBV6-1 with TRBJ1-3; no clear D. With 2 bases removed from V and 0 bases from J, the gap between germline ends came to 11 bases. This CDR3 is 16 amino acids long. Per the germline V gene, CDR1 is MNHNS and CDR2 is SASEGT. This CDR3 reads CASSELTYLSGNTIYF. The CDR3 DNA reads as TGTGCCAGCAGTGAACTCACGTACCTCTCTGGAAACACCATATATTTT.

This clonotype appeared many times. The CDR3 DNA is TGTGCCAGCAGTTACCCAACAAACTCTGGAAACACCATATATTTT. This codes for CASSYPTNSGNTIYF. The gene calls are TRBV6-6 and TRBJ1-3, with D uncertain. CDR3 length equals 15 residues. V dropped 2 bases and J dropped 0 bases, with 8 bases sitting between them. Germline CDR1 is MNHNY and CDR2 is SVGAGI (reference sequence).

The V gene is TRBV25-1, the J gene TRBJ1-4, with D uncertain. V was shortened by 4 bases and J by 11 bases, with 8 bases between the two germline ends. Germline CDR1 and CDR2: MGHDK and SYGVNS. CDR3 size: 11 residues. The CDR3 DNA sequence: TGTGCCAGCAGTGTGGCTGGGAAACTGTTTTTT. Translated, it gives CASSVAGKLFF.

This clonotype has only a few counts. The chain uses TRBV6-2 or TRBV6-3 and TRBJ1-1; no clear D. V was clipped by 6 bases and J by 6 bases, with 17 bases between them. This CDR3 has 14 residues. Germline assignment: CDR1 MNHEY and CDR2 SVGEGT. The chain's CDR3 is CASRDPYLGPEAFF. In nucleotides, the CDR3 is TGTGCCAGCAGAGACCCCTACCTGGGTCCTGAAGCTTTCTTT.

This clonotype has a single count. The chain couples TRBV29-1 to TRBJ2-1; possibly TRBD2 for D (5 bases). This CDR3 region has 16 residues. Per the germline V gene, CDR1 is SQVTM and CDR2 is ANQGSEA. The germline V and J ends were trimmed by 0 bases and 0 bases, with 12 bases remaining between them. The chain's CDR3 is CSVEDLGLLSYNEQFF. DNA of the CDR3: TGCAGCGTTGAAGATCTTGGACTTCTCTCCTACAATGAGCAGTTCTTC.

This chain joins TRBV27 and TRBJ1-2; D may be TRBD1 (5 bases). Germline values: CDR1 MNHEY, CDR2 SMNVEV (reference sequence). There are 14 residues in the CDR3. Trimming left V 5 bases short and J 2 bases short, with 12 bases between. The CDR3 sequence is CASSPIRENYGYTF. The CDR3 DNA is TGTGCCAGCAGTCCCATCAGGGAAAACTATGGCTACACCTTC.

Remarks on this clonotype: A much larger clone is a single base away; this may be a read error. No conserved phenylalanine or tryptophan is present at the end of the CDR3, so a read error is the likely explanation. The V and J genes are TRBV7-8 and TRBJ2-1; TRBD2 matches 9 bases. Germline CDR1 is SGHVS and CDR2 is FQNEAQ. Unmatched junction bases numbered 9, after V lost 5 bases and J lost 7 bases. This CDR3 is built from 15 residues. The CDR3 bases are TGTGCCAGCAGCCGGGGCGGGGGGGCGGGAAATGAGCAGTTCTCC. Its translation: CASSRGGGAGNEQFS.

This clonotype was seen only a few times. The chain recombines TRBV5-1 with TRBJ2-2, with D tentatively TRBD1 (6 bases). The CDR3 contains 15 residues. Germline V gene data show CDR1 as SGHRS and CDR2 as YFSETQ. The V end lost 4 bases, the J end lost 2 bases, and 12 bases lay between the germline ends. CDR3 protein: CASSQWDINTGELFF. The CDR3 DNA follows: TGCGCCAGCAGCCAGTGGGACATAAACACCGGGGAGCTGTTTTTT.

Many counts were recorded for this clonotype. Here the CDR3 reads CASSSTGGSTEAFF. For the CDR3, the DNA is TGTGCCAGCAGCTCGACAGGGGGGAGTACTGAAGCTTTCTTT. The chain recombines TRBV7-8 with TRBJ1-1, with 9 bases fitting TRBD1. The V segment lost 4 bases and the J segment 5 bases; nucleotides outside the gene matches: 5. This CDR3 comprises 14 residues. Per germline, CDR1 SGHVS and CDR2 FQNEAQ.

The sample holds one count of this clonotype. The chain employs TRBV7-9 and TRBJ1-1; no definite D call. This CDR3 region has 15 residues. Trimming pared 3 bases from V and 3 bases from J, leaving 14 bases between. Germline V gene data show CDR1 as SEHNR and CDR2 as FQNEAQ (reference sequence). The CDR3, as DNA: TGTGCCAGCAGCTTTGGCTCGGTGGAGTACACTGAAGCTTTCTTT. Translated: CASSFGSVEYTEAFF.

The chain employs TRBV27 and TRBJ2-1; D possibly matches TRBD1 or TRBD2 (5 bases each). The length of the CDR3 is 13 residues. Germline values: CDR1 MNHEY, CDR2 SMNVEV (reference sequence). V was clipped by 5 bases and J by 9 bases, with 14 bases between them. DNA of the CDR3: TGTGCCAGCAGTATGGGACGTTCGGTTGAGCAGTTCTTC. It codes for CASSMGRSVEQFF.

This clonotype has only one observation. V usage is TRBV28 and J usage is TRBJ1-1; D ambiguous. Germline V gene lookup returns CDR1 MDHEN and CDR2 SYDVKM. The CDR3 is made up of 16 amino acids. The CDR3 sequence: CVTLRFGGGPNTEAFF. CDR3 bases: TGTGTCACCTTACGGTTCGGAGGAGGACCGAACACTGAAGCTTTCTTT.

V gene TRBV5-5 combines with J gene TRBJ2-7; unclear D gene. Deletions cut 3 bases from V and 0 bases from J, with 7 bases between. Germline V gene data show CDR1 as SGHKS and CDR2 as YYEKEE (reference sequence). The CDR3 extends over 13 amino acids. CDR3 sequence reads: CASSSSPSYEQYF. In DNA form, the CDR3 reads TGTGCCAGCAGCTCCTCTCCCTCCTACGAGCAGTACTTC. Drawing the rest from reference TRBV5-5 and TRBJ2-7, the complete variable domain is DAGVTQSPTHLIKTRGQQVTLRCSPISGHKSVSWYQQVLGQGPQFIFQYYEKEERGRGNFPDRFSARQFPNYSSELNVNALLLGDSALYLCASSSSPSYEQYFGPGTRLTVT.

This clonotype was counted a few times. V and J are TRBV4-1 and TRBJ1-4; 7 bases align to TRBD1. Germline V gives CDR1 MGHRA, CDR2 YSYEKL. The V gene end was trimmed by 4 bases and the J gene end by 0 bases; junction bases not matched to a gene: 14. This CDR3 comprises 19 residues. The DNA for the CDR3 is TGCGCCAGCAGCCCGCAACCAGGACAGGAGTCAGCAACTAATGAAAAACTGTTTTTT. Translation gives CASSPQPGQESATNEKLFF.

The CDR3: CASSLGYDENTQYF. As DNA, the CDR3 is TGTGCCAGCAGTCTCGGCTACGATGAAAATACGCAGTATTTT. This chain joins TRBV11-2 and TRBJ2-3; the D is unclear. Looked up from germline, CDR1 is SGHAT and CDR2 is FQNNGV. The CDR3 extends over 14 amino acids. V was clipped by 6 bases and J by 7 bases, with 17 bases between them.

V usage is TRBV6-6 and J usage is TRBJ2-4; 7 bases agree with TRBD2. The CDR3 consists of 14 residues. V trimming: 7 bases; J trimming: 3 bases; junction bases outside the gene matches: 6. Germline CDR1 and CDR2: MNHNY and SVGAGI (reference sequence). The CDR3 sequence is CASTPGGGKNIQYF. DNA of the CDR3: TGTGCCAGCACCCCGGGGGGTGGCAAAAACATTCAGTACTTC.

The V call is TRBV7-9, the J call TRBJ1-1, with D possibly being TRBD1 (6 bases). With 5 bases removed from V and 0 bases from J, the gap between germline ends came to 13 bases. This CDR3 comprises 15 residues. Germline CDR1 is SEHNR and CDR2 is FQNEAQ (reference sequence). DNA of the CDR3: TGTGCCAGCAGCACCCCGGGACACGTGAACACTGAAGCTTTCTTT. Protein: CASSTPGHVNTEAFF.